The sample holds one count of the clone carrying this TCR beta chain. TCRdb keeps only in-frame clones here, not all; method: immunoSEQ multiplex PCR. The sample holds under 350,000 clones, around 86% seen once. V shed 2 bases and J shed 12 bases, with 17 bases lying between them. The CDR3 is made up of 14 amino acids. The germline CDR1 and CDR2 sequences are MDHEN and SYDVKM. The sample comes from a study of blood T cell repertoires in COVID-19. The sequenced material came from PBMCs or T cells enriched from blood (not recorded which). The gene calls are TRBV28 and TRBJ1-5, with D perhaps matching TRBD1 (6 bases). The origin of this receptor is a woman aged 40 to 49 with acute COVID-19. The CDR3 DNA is TGTGCCAGCAGTTTAAGGACAGATTACCAGGGCCAGCATTTT. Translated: CASSLRTDYQGQHF.